The 8 T cell receptor beta chains given below trace back to one sample, sequenced in a study of molecular identifiers for immune sequencing clone quantification. TCRdb ran MiXCR on the PCR reads and lists one entry per CDR3 protein. The sample includes hundreds of thousands of distinct CDR3 sequences, less than 20% of them seen just once. Sample: naive CD8+ T cells from blood, with Jurkat cell RNA spiked in. The subset here: FACS-sorted CD8+CD4-CCR7+CD45RA+ naive T cells. These receptors came from a human donor in good health. Some libraries in this study had Jurkat cell RNA spiked in.

This clonotype came up once. A much bigger clone sits one base away, suggesting this may be a read error. V is TRBV12-3 or TRBV12-4 and J is TRBJ1-2; D gene uncertain. This CDR3 spans 13 amino acids. CDR3 sequence reads: CASSPGLNYGYIF. The CDR3 region has the DNA TGTGCCAGCAGTCCGGGTCTTAACTATGGCTACATCTTC.

This clonotype was picked up many times. CDR3 loop: CASSNSLQGSYEQYF. Here the CDR3 DNA reads TGTGCCAGCAGCAACTCCTTACAGGGGTCCTACGAGCAGTACTTC. The rearrangement uses TRBV7-9 and TRBJ2-7; 7 nucleotides align to TRBD1. This CDR3 is built from 15 residues. Germline trimming cut 5 bases from V and 1 base from J; bases unmatched to any gene: 8. In germline, CDR1 is SEHNR, CDR2 FQNEAQ (reference sequence).

This clonotype appeared many times. The V gene is TRBV6-5, the J gene TRBJ1-3; D might be TRBD1 (6 bases). The ends were cut back, 4 bases at V and 1 base at J, with 11 bases in the middle. Germline CDR1 MNHEY, CDR2 SVGAGI. The CDR3 runs to 15 residues. DNA for the CDR3: TGTGCCAGCAGTTCCGGGGGGGCGTCTGGAAACACCATATATTTT. Amino acids: CASSSGGASGNTIYF.

The chain carries TRBV29-1 and TRBJ2-7; weak D call: TRBD1 (5 bases). The CDR3 runs 13 residues. Trimming cost V 3 bases and J 2 bases, with 11 bases left between them. The germline gives CDR1 SQVTM, CDR2 ANQGSEA. This chain's CDR3 is CSVESKGTYEQYF. The CDR3 DNA reads TGCAGCGTTGAGTCGAAGGGGACCTACGAGCAGTACTTC.

For this clonotype: An end of the junction differs from the germline gene, which may be a read error. This rearrangement joins TRBV30 to TRBJ2-5; 7 bases are shared with TRBD1. This CDR3 has 14 amino acids. CDR1 and CDR2 from the germline V gene are GTSNPN and SVGIG (reference sequence). CDR3 DNA: TGTGCCTGGAGCGCCTATATGGGGACAGAGACCCGGTACTTC. Protein sequence: CAWSAYMGTETRYF.

In its sample, this clonotype was seen a few times. This sequence joins TRBV12-3 or TRBV12-4 and TRBJ2-7; 9 nucleotides agree with TRBD1. The CDR3 contains 15 residues. J gave up 3 bases and V 5 bases, and 8 bases lay outside the gene matches. The CDR3: CASSPPGQGYYEQYF. The CDR3 DNA reads as TGTGCCAGCAGTCCGCCGGGACAGGGATACTACGAGCAGTACTTC.

This clonotype was counted at least ten times. This chain connects TRBV6-6 to TRBJ2-1; a possible D gene is TRBD1 (5 bases). Germline V gene data show CDR1 as MNHNY and CDR2 as SVGAGI (reference sequence). The CDR3 sequence is 13 residues long. V lost 1 base and J 15 bases, leaving 16 bases between the germline ends. In DNA form, the CDR3 reads TGTGCCAGCAGTTACTTCGACAGTCTCGACCCGTTCTTC. It yields the protein CASSYFDSLDPFF.

Regarding this clonotype: A much more abundant neighbour one base away suggests this may be a read error. The V gene is TRBV21-1, the J gene TRBJ1-1. TRBV21-1 is shown as a pseudogene. This CDR3 is built from 14 residues. The CDR3 DNA is TGTGCCAGCAGCAAAAATGGCGGGGACACTGAAGCTTTCTTT. Translated, it gives CASSKNGGDTEAFF.